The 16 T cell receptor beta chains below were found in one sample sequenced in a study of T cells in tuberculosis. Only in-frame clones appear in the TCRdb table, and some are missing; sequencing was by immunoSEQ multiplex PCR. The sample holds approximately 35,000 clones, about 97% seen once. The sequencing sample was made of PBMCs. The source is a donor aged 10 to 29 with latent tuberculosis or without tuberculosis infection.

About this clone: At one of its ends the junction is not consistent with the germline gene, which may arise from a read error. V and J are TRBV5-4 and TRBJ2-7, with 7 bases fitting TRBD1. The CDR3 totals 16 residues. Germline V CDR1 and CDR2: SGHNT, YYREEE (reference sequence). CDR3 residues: CASSSPDRQRFNEQYF. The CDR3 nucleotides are TGTGCCAGTAGCTCTCCGGACAGGCAAAGGTTCAACGAGCAGTACTTC.

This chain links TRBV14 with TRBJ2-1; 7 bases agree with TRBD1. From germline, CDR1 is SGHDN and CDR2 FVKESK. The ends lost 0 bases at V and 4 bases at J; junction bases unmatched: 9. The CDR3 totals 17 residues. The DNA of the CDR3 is TGTGCCAGCAGCCAAGAGGAAGCAAGGGGGCGGTACAATGAGCAGTTCTTC. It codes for CASSQEEARGRYNEQFF. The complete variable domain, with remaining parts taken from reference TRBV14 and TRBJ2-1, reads EAGVTQFPSHSVIEKGQTVTLRCDPISGHDNLYWYRRVMGKEIKFLLHFVKESKQDESGMPNNRFLAERTGGTYSTLKVQPAELEDSGVYFCASSQEEARGRYNEQFFGPGTRLTVL.

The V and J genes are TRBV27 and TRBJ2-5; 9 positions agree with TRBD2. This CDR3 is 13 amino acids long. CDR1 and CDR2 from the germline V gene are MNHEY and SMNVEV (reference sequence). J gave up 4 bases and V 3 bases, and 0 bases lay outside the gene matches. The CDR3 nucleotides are TGTGCCAGCAGTTTGCGGGAGGGAGAGACCCAGTACTTC. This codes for CASSLREGETQYF.

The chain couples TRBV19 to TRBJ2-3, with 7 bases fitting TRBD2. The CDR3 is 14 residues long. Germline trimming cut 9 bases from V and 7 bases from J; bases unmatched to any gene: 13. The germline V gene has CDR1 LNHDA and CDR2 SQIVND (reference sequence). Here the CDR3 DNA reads TGTGCCAGCCGCCGGGAGCGGGGCCTATATACGCAGTATTTT. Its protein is CASRRERGLYTQYF.

CDR3 nucleotides: TGTGCCAGCAGCGTCGCCTCCGGGGGGTACTATGGCTACACCTTC. This codes for CASSVASGGYYGYTF. This rearrangement joins TRBV9 to TRBJ1-2; the D gene is possibly TRBD1 (5 bases). The CDR3 length is 15 residues. The germline V and J ends were trimmed by 2 bases and 3 bases, with 14 bases remaining between them. Germline CDR1 SGDLS, CDR2 YYNGEE.

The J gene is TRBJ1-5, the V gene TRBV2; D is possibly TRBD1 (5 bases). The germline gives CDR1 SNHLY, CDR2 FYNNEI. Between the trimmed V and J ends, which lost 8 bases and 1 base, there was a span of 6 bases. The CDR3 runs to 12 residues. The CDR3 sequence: CASGGSNQPQHF. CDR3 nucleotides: TGTGCCAGCGGGGGGAGCAATCAGCCCCAGCATTTT.

The CDR3 coding sequence is TGTGCCAGCAGCGCACAGGATAGCGGGAACACCTACAATGAGCAGTTCTTC. The encoded protein is CASSAQDSGNTYNEQFF. This chain links TRBV11-3 with TRBJ2-1; 8 nucleotides agree with TRBD2. This CDR3 is 17 amino acids long. The germline CDR1 and CDR2 sequences are SGHNT and YENEEA. V lost 5 bases to trimming and J lost 2 bases; unmatched junction nucleotides: 11.

For the CDR3, the DNA is TGCGCCAGCAGCTTTACTACCACCGCCTACAATGAGCAGTTCTTC. This gives the protein CASSFTTTAYNEQFF. This chain connects TRBV5-1 to TRBJ2-1, with D unresolved. This CDR3 region has 15 residues. V was clipped by 2 bases and J by 2 bases, with 11 bases between them. Looked up from germline, CDR1 is SGHRS and CDR2 is YFSETQ.

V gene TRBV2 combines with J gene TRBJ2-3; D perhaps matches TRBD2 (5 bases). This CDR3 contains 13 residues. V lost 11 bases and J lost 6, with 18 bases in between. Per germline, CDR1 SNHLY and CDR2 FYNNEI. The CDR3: CASSGRERDTQYF. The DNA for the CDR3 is TGTGCCTCCAGCGGCAGAGAGCGTGATACGCAGTATTTT.

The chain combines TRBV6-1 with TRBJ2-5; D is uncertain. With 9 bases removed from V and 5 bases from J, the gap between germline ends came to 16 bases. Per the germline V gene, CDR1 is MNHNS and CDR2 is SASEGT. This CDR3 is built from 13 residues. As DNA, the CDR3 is TGTGCCAGTTCACAGACCTTCACGGAGACCCAGTACTTC. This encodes CASSQTFTETQYF.

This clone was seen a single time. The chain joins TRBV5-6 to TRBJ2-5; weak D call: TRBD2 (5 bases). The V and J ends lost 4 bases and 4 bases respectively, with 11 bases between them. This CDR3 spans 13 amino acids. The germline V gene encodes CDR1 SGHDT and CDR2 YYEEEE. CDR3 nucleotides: TGTGCCAGCAGCCCCCTCGCGGGAGAGACCCAGTACTTC. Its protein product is CASSPLAGETQYF. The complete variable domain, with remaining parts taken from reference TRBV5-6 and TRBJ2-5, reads DAGVTQSPTHLIKTRGQQVTLRCSPKSGHDTVSWYQQALGQGPQFIFQYYEEEERQRGNFPDRFSGHQFPNYSSELNVNALLLGDSALYLCASSPLAGETQYFGPGTRLLVL.

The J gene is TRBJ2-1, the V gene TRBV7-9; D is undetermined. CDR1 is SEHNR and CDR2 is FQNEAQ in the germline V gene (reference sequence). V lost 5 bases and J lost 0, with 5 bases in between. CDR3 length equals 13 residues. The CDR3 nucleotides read TGTGCCAGCAGCCGCGGCTCCTACAATGAGCAGTTCTTC. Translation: CASSRGSYNEQFF. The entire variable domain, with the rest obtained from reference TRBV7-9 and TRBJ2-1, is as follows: DTGVSQNPRHKITKRGQNVTFRCDPISEHNRLYWYRQTLGQGPEFLTYFQNEAQLEKSRLLSDRFSAERPKGSFSTLEIQRTEQGDSAMYLCASSRGSYNEQFFGPGTRLTVL.

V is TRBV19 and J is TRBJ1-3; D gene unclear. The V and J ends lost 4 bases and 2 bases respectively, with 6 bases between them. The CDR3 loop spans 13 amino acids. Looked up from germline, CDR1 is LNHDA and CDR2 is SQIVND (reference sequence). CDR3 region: CASSTGTGNTIYF. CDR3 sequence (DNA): TGTGCCAGTAGTACAGGAACTGGAAACACCATATATTTT. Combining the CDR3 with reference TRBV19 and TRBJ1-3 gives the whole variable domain DGGITQSPKYLFRKEGQNVTLSCEQNLNHDAMYWYRQDPGQGLRLIYYSQIVNDFQKGDIAEGYSVSREKKESFPLTVTSAQKNPTAFYLCASSTGTGNTIYFGEGSWLTVV.

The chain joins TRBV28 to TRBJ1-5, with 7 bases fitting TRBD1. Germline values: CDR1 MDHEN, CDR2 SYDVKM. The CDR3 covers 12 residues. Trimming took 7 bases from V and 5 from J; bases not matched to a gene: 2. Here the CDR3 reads CASKGADQPQHF. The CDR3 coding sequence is TGTGCCAGCAAGGGGGCCGATCAGCCCCAGCATTTT.

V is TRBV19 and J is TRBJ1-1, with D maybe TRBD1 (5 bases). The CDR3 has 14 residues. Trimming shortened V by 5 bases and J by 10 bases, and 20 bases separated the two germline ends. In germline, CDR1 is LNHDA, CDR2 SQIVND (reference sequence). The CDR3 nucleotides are TGTGCCAGTAGTCCGACCGGGGGAGCAATGGGAGCTTTCTTT. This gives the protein CASSPTGGAMGAFF. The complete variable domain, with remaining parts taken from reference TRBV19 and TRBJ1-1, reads DGGITQSPKYLFRKEGQNVTLSCEQNLNHDAMYWYRQDPGQGLRLIYYSQIVNDFQKGDIAEGYSVSREKKESFPLTVTSAQKNPTAFYLCASSPTGGAMGAFFGQGTRLTVV.

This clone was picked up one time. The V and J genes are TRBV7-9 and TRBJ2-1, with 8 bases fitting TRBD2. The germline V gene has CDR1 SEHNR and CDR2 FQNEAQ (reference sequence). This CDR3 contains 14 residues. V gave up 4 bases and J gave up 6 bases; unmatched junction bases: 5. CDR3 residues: CASSSYGLANEQFF. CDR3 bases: TGTGCCAGCAGCTCCTACGGACTAGCCAATGAGCAGTTCTTC.